This T cell receptor (beta chain) is drawn from a study of blood T cell repertoires in COVID-19. Study-wide background: Material from acute and convalescent COVID-19 was sourced from the United States, Italy and Spain. Nucleic acid was either cDNA or gDNA, and it came from T cells, B-cell-depleted T cells, or PBMCs.

V was cut by 4 bases and J by 1 base, with 10 bases left in between. Germline loops: CDR1 WSHSY, CDR2 SAAADI. There are 14 residues in the CDR3. Per the authors' pipeline: Amplification with reference gene primers provided the estimates of nucleated cell counts. TCRdb's table, derived via immunoSEQ multiplex PCR, lists solely in-frame clones and lacks some. V and J calls and clone size are those listed in that table; D and trimming were worked out from the DNA. This repertoire shows 44,000 or so clones, around 84% found once; its top ten account for about 4.3%. Sequencing was carried out using peripheral blood. V is TRBV10-2 and J is TRBJ1-1; D might be TRBD1 (5 bases). The clonotype originates from a man between 45 and 60 years old with active COVID-19. CDR3 nucleotides: TGCGCCAGCAGTGTTTCAGGGAAGAACACTGAAGCTTTCTTT. Translation: CASSVSGKNTEAFF.